This is a list of T cell receptor beta chains from one sample in a study of human T cells and chemical hapten exposure. MiXCR was run by TCRdb on the RACE reads, yielding one entry per CDR3 protein. The data show around 70,000 distinct CDR3 sequences, about 6% seen once. The sample comprised whole blood. The receptors were gathered from a female donor in good health. Some clones in this sample may be carry-over from other donors' samples. The CDR3 runs from the conserved cysteine through the conserved F or W. Each record gives: J gene, D gene, V gene, clone size, CDR3 DNA, CDR3 protein. A D gene is named only where the DNA matches it firmly. Only some rows state a clone size, as once, few, many or a class for expanded clones.

j_gene: TRBJ1-2; d_gene: NA; v_gene: TRBV3-1; abundance: many; CDR3nt: TGTGCCAGCAGCCAAGAGGGGGGCAGGAAGGCCCATGGCTACACCTTC; CDR3aa: CASSQEGGRKAHGYTF
j_gene: TRBJ1-1; d_gene: NA; v_gene: TRBV5-5; abundance: many; CDR3nt: TGTGCCTCTGGCTTAGGTGCGGTGAACACTGAAGCTTTCTTT; CDR3aa: CASGLGAVNTEAFF
j_gene: TRBJ2-7; d_gene: TRBD1; v_gene: TRBV29-1; abundance: many; CDR3nt: TGCAGCGTTGGTCCCGCCGGAGACAGGGTGGAATACGAGCAGTACTTC; CDR3aa: CSVGPAGDRVEYEQYF
j_gene: TRBJ2-3; d_gene: NA; v_gene: TRBV6-5; abundance: NA; CDR3nt: TGTGCCAGCAGTTCACGGAGACAGGGCACAGATACGCAGTATTTT; CDR3aa: CASSSRRQGTDTQYF
j_gene: TRBJ2-7; d_gene: NA; v_gene: TRBV3-1; abundance: few; CDR3nt: TGTGCCAGCAGCCATACAGGTACCCACGAGCAGTACTTC; CDR3aa: CASSHTGTHEQYF
j_gene: TRBJ1-1; d_gene: NA; v_gene: TRBV6-2/TRBV6-3; abundance: many; CDR3nt: TGTGCCAGCTCTTCGTTTCACAAAATGAACACTGAAGCTTTCTTT; CDR3aa: CASSSFHKMNTEAFF
j_gene: TRBJ1-2; d_gene: NA; v_gene: TRBV20-1; abundance: NA; CDR3nt: TGCAGTGCTAGAGTTCGGGAAGTGAATGGCTACACCTTC; CDR3aa: CSARVREVNGYTF
j_gene: TRBJ2-7; d_gene: NA; v_gene: TRBV2; abundance: many; CDR3nt: TGTGCCAGCAGTGATGGCGGCCTAGGGGCCTACGAGCAGTACTTC; CDR3aa: CASSDGGLGAYEQYF
j_gene: TRBJ2-7; d_gene: NA; v_gene: TRBV7-9; abundance: many; CDR3nt: TGTGCCAGCAGCACTGACTACTACGAGCAGTACTTC; CDR3aa: CASSTDYYEQYF
j_gene: TRBJ2-3; d_gene: TRBD2; v_gene: TRBV30; abundance: many; CDR3nt: TGTGCCTGGAGTCCCCTAGCGGGAGTCGCAGATACGCAGTATTTT; CDR3aa: CAWSPLAGVADTQYF
j_gene: TRBJ1-3; d_gene: TRBD1; v_gene: TRBV6-1; abundance: few; CDR3nt: TGTGGAGGCAGGGGGCTGTCAAACACCATATATTTT; CDR3aa: CGGRGLSNTIYF
j_gene: TRBJ2-3; d_gene: NA; v_gene: TRBV29-1; abundance: many; CDR3nt: TGCAGTGGTCGAAGCCCTGAGGGCCCAGATACGCAGTATTTT; CDR3aa: CSGRSPEGPDTQYF
j_gene: TRBJ2-7; d_gene: NA; v_gene: TRBV28; abundance: many; CDR3nt: TGTGCCAGCAGGTGGGGGAGCTCCTACGAGCAGTACTTC; CDR3aa: CASRWGSSYEQYF
j_gene: TRBJ2-1; d_gene: TRBD2; v_gene: TRBV6-5; abundance: many; CDR3nt: TGTGCCAGCAGTTTCGCTAGCGGGATAGGTGAGCAGTTCTTC; CDR3aa: CASSFASGIGEQFF
j_gene: TRBJ1-5; d_gene: TRBD1; v_gene: TRBV24-1; abundance: many; CDR3nt: TGTGCCACCAGTGCCGCGACAGGGTTTCGCAATCAGCCCCAGCATTTT; CDR3aa: CATSAATGFRNQPQHF
j_gene: TRBJ1-5; d_gene: NA; v_gene: TRBV24-1; abundance: many; CDR3nt: TGTGCCACCAGTGACAGGTTTGGCAATCAGCCCCAGCATTTT; CDR3aa: CATSDRFGNQPQHF
j_gene: TRBJ2-3; d_gene: NA; v_gene: TRBV29-1; abundance: many; CDR3nt: TGCAGCGTTGAGAGTCCACAGGGAGATACGCAGTATTTT; CDR3aa: CSVESPQGDTQYF
j_gene: TRBJ2-1; d_gene: TRBD2; v_gene: TRBV6-2/TRBV6-3; abundance: many; CDR3nt: TGTGCCAGCAGTCCCTGGACTAGCGGAGATGGCGGGGAGCAGTTCTTC; CDR3aa: CASSPWTSGDGGEQFF
j_gene: TRBJ2-3; d_gene: TRBD2; v_gene: TRBV2; abundance: many; CDR3nt: TGTGCCAGCAGGACTAGCGTGCCGCCCACAGATACGCAGTATTTT; CDR3aa: CASRTSVPPTDTQYF
j_gene: TRBJ2-1; d_gene: NA; v_gene: TRBV9; abundance: many; CDR3nt: TGTGCCAGCAGCGTAGTAGGCAGCTCCTACAATGAGCAGTTCTTC; CDR3aa: CASSVVGSSYNEQFF
j_gene: TRBJ1-5; d_gene: NA; v_gene: TRBV7-2; abundance: many; CDR3nt: TGTGCCAGCTCTCCAGGGGCGCACAATCAGCCCCAGCATTTT; CDR3aa: CASSPGAHNQPQHF
j_gene: TRBJ1-6; d_gene: NA; v_gene: TRBV19; abundance: many; CDR3nt: TGTGCCACCAGCGGGACGAGCGATAACTCACCCCTCCACTTT; CDR3aa: CATSGTSDNSPLHF
j_gene: TRBJ2-7; d_gene: NA; v_gene: TRBV4-1; abundance: many; CDR3nt: TGCGCCAGCAGTACCGGGACATCGGGCTACGAGCAGTACTTC; CDR3aa: CASSTGTSGYEQYF
j_gene: TRBJ2-2; d_gene: TRBD2; v_gene: TRBV6-2/TRBV6-3; abundance: many; CDR3nt: TGTGCCAGCAGTTACGAACCGGCTAGCGGTAGCACCGGGGAGCTGTTTTTT; CDR3aa: CASSYEPASGSTGELFF
j_gene: TRBJ2-5; d_gene: NA; v_gene: TRBV12-3/TRBV12-4; abundance: few; CDR3nt: TGTGCCAGCAGTGCGACGGGGACAATTAAAGAGACCCAGTACTTC; CDR3aa: CASSATGTIKETQYF
j_gene: TRBJ2-3; d_gene: TRBD2; v_gene: TRBV6-2/TRBV6-3; abundance: NA; CDR3nt: TGTGCCAGCAGTTACGGGGGACTAGCGGGATACCCAGATACGCAGTATTTT; CDR3aa: CASSYGGLAGYPDTQYF
j_gene: TRBJ2-3; d_gene: NA; v_gene: TRBV6-2/TRBV6-3; abundance: many; CDR3nt: TGTGCCAGCAGTTTCGTTGCGGCGGAGGTGGTAGATACGCAGTATTTT; CDR3aa: CASSFVAAEVVDTQYF
j_gene: TRBJ2-2; d_gene: TRBD1; v_gene: TRBV10-3; abundance: many; CDR3nt: TGTGCCATCAGTCACTCCGGGACAGGGAGCACCGGGGAGCTGTTTTTT; CDR3aa: CAISHSGTGSTGELFF
j_gene: TRBJ2-3; d_gene: NA; v_gene: TRBV23-1; abundance: many; CDR3nt: TGCGCCAGCAGCCGCCCTGAATCGACAGCAAGCACAGATACGCAGTATTTT; CDR3aa: CASSRPESTASTDTQYF
j_gene: TRBJ2-6; d_gene: NA; v_gene: TRBV5-1; abundance: few; CDR3nt: TGCGCCAGCAGCTTTGAAGGGGCTGGGGCCAACGTCCTGACTTTC; CDR3aa: CASSFEGAGANVLTF
j_gene: TRBJ2-1; d_gene: NA; v_gene: TRBV6-5; abundance: few; CDR3nt: TGTGCCAGCAATCGCCCCGGGATCAACAATGAGCAGTTCTTC; CDR3aa: CASNRPGINNEQFF
j_gene: TRBJ2-3; d_gene: TRBD2; v_gene: TRBV10-3; abundance: many; CDR3nt: TGTGCCACGGGACTAGCCTCCGAGGATACGCAGTATTTT; CDR3aa: CATGLASEDTQYF
j_gene: TRBJ1-6; d_gene: TRBD1; v_gene: TRBV2; abundance: few; CDR3nt: TGTGCCAGCAGTTTTCAAGGACAGGGGGCGGTTTCACCCCTCCACTTT; CDR3aa: CASSFQGQGAVSPLHF
j_gene: TRBJ2-2; d_gene: NA; v_gene: TRBV29-1; abundance: NA; CDR3nt: TGCAGCGTTGAAGGGAGTCGGGGCGGAACCGGGGAGCTGTTTTTT; CDR3aa: CSVEGSRGGTGELFF
j_gene: TRBJ2-1; d_gene: NA; v_gene: TRBV14; abundance: few; CDR3nt: TGTGCCAGCAGCCAATCAGGGGTAGCGGTGTACAATGAGCAGTTCTTC; CDR3aa: CASSQSGVAVYNEQFF
j_gene: TRBJ2-7; d_gene: TRBD2; v_gene: TRBV20-1; abundance: NA; CDR3nt: TGCAGTGCTACCGGGACTAGTGAGGGGGAGCAGTACTTC; CDR3aa: CSATGTSEGEQYF
j_gene: TRBJ2-7; d_gene: NA; v_gene: TRBV20-1; abundance: few; CDR3nt: TGCAGTGCTAGGTCCCTGGCGATCCACGAGCAGTACTTC; CDR3aa: CSARSLAIHEQYF
j_gene: TRBJ1-5; d_gene: NA; v_gene: TRBV20-1; abundance: many; CDR3nt: TGCAGTGCTAGAAGGGTAGTAAGATCCGATCAGCCCCAGCATTTT; CDR3aa: CSARRVVRSDQPQHF
j_gene: TRBJ1-1; d_gene: NA; v_gene: TRBV19; abundance: many; CDR3nt: TGTGCCAGTAGTATCGATCCGGGCCCGAACACTGAAGCTTTCTTT; CDR3aa: CASSIDPGPNTEAFF
j_gene: TRBJ1-1; d_gene: NA; v_gene: TRBV9; abundance: many; CDR3nt: TGTGCCAGCAGCGTAGACCCGGTGGTGAACACTGAAGCTTTCTTT; CDR3aa: CASSVDPVVNTEAFF
j_gene: TRBJ2-1; d_gene: TRBD2; v_gene: TRBV12-3/TRBV12-4; abundance: many; CDR3nt: TGTGCCAGCAGTTTATTAGCGGGAAGCTACAATGAGCAGTTCTTC; CDR3aa: CASSLLAGSYNEQFF
j_gene: TRBJ2-3; d_gene: TRBD1; v_gene: TRBV24-1; abundance: NA; CDR3nt: TGTGCCACCAGTGATGACAGGGGAAGCACAGATACGCAGTATTTT; CDR3aa: CATSDDRGSTDTQYF
j_gene: TRBJ1-6; d_gene: NA; v_gene: TRBV6-2/TRBV6-3; abundance: many; CDR3nt: TGTGCCAGCAGTTCGGACGCCTTCTCCTATAATTCACCCCTCCACTTT; CDR3aa: CASSSDAFSYNSPLHF
j_gene: TRBJ1-1; d_gene: NA; v_gene: TRBV6-1; abundance: few; CDR3nt: TGTGCCAGCAGTGTTGCCTATGGGATGTCTGAAGCTTTCTTT; CDR3aa: CASSVAYGMSEAFF
j_gene: TRBJ2-7; d_gene: NA; v_gene: TRBV25-1; abundance: NA; CDR3nt: TGTGCCAGCAGTGGTTGGACAGCCTACGAGCAGTACTTC; CDR3aa: CASSGWTAYEQYF
j_gene: TRBJ1-2; d_gene: NA; v_gene: TRBV3-1; abundance: few; CDR3nt: TGTGCCAGCAGCCAAGATCCAGGGGCCGGTGGCTACACCTTC; CDR3aa: CASSQDPGAGGYTF
j_gene: TRBJ2-7; d_gene: NA; v_gene: TRBV20-1; abundance: many; CDR3nt: TGCAGTGCTAGCTCGGCGGTTTACGAGCAGTACTTC; CDR3aa: CSASSAVYEQYF
j_gene: TRBJ2-7; d_gene: TRBD1; v_gene: TRBV20-1; abundance: few; CDR3nt: TGCAGTGCTCCCCCAGGGGGGACAGGGACCCTCGAGCAGTACTTC; CDR3aa: CSAPPGGTGTLEQYF
j_gene: TRBJ1-3; d_gene: NA; v_gene: TRBV6-5; abundance: NA; CDR3nt: TGTGCCAGCAGTTACTTTGGGACCGGCTCTGGAAACACCATATATTTT; CDR3aa: CASSYFGTGSGNTIYF
j_gene: TRBJ2-7; d_gene: NA; v_gene: TRBV20-1; abundance: many; CDR3nt: TGCAGTGCTAGAGATAAAGTAGAGGGGTACGAGCAGTACTTC; CDR3aa: CSARDKVEGYEQYF
j_gene: TRBJ2-3; d_gene: TRBD2; v_gene: TRBV12-3/TRBV12-4; abundance: many; CDR3nt: TGTGCCAGCAGCCCTAGCGGGGGCGCAGATACGCAGTATTTT; CDR3aa: CASSPSGGADTQYF
j_gene: TRBJ2-7; d_gene: TRBD2; v_gene: TRBV7-9; abundance: few; CDR3nt: TGTGCCAGCAGCTCGTTTAAAGCGGGGGAGCAGTACTTC; CDR3aa: CASSSFKAGEQYF